The T cell receptor (beta chain) under discussion was sequenced for a study of shared clonotypes between healthy human individuals. Recent vaccinations or acute infections were absent in the healthy HIV-negative adult donors. Here immunoSEQ multiplex PCR was the method, and the copy in TCRdb shows in-frame clones only, minus some. The sample has over 2 million clones, around 90% seen once. CDR1 is GTSNPN, CDR2 SVGIG, per germline (reference sequence). This CDR3 is 16 amino acids long. V shed 3 bases and J shed 0 bases, with 15 bases lying between them. This rearrangement joins TRBV30 to TRBJ1-5; D is possibly TRBD1 (5 bases). Sequenced: naive CD4+ T cells from PBMCs. Regarding subset: CD45RA+ positively selected. This TCR came from a man aged 18 to 30 in good health. Some clones in this sample may be carry-over from other donors' samples. DNA of the CDR3: TGTGCCTGGAGCGTTGGGGACGGCAATAGCAATCAGCCCCAGCATTTT. Translating gives CAWSVGDGNSNQPQHF.